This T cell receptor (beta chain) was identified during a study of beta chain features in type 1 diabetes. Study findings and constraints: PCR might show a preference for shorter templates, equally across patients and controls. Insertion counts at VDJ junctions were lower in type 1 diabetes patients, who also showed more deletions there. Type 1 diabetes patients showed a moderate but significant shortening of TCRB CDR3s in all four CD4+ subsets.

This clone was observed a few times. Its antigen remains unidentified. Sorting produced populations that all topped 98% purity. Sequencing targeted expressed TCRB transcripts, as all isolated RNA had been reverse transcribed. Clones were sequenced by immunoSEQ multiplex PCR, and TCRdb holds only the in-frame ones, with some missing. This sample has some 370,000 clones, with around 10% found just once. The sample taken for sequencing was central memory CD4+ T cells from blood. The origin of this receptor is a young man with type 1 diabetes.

This chain's CDR3 is CASSYGVQEPNYGYTF. As DNA, the CDR3 is TGTGCCAGCAGTTACGGGGTACAGGAACCTAACTATGGCTACACCTTC. J is TRBJ1-2 and V is TRBV6-5; possibly TRBD1 for D (5 bases). The CDR3 has 16 amino acids. V shed 2 bases and J shed 0 bases, with 13 bases lying between them. Per the germline V gene, CDR1 is MNHEY and CDR2 is SVGAGI.